The entry below describes one TCR beta chain. The antigen remains unidentified. The sample belongs to a study of cytomegalovirus exposure and HLA in healthy donors. Study-level background: Early released data comprised 75 million to 100 million unique TCRs from HLA-typed donors. General study points: Researchers reported from a later analysis that most CMV-associated TCR beta chains appeared HLA-restricted. Among the most significant clusters, several appeared linked to common viral pathogens in a later analysis.

This CDR3 comprises 13 residues. V lost 2 bases to trimming and J lost 11 bases, with 15 bases between them. Per the germline V gene, CDR1 is SGHVS and CDR2 is FQNEAQ. It was with 60 Vbeta and 13 Jbeta primers that the PCR ran. Libraries were prepared by immunoSEQ multiplex PCR; TCRdb keeps only in-frame clonotypes and omits some of them. The table has about 120,000 clones, approximately 80% seen once. The sequencing sample was made of PBMCs. The clonotype was recovered from a human donor in good health. The chain has TRBV7-8 and TRBJ2-5; D possibly corresponds to TRBD2 (6 bases). CDR3 amino acids: CASSLPKPGEQYF. In nucleotides, the CDR3 is TGTGCCAGCAGCTTACCTAAACCGGGGGAGCAGTACTTC.